The present T cell receptor (beta chain) was sequenced within a study of CD4 T cells in relation to SARS-CoV-2 and coronaviruses. Looking at the study overall: PBMCs were cultured with antigen for over nine days before TCR beta sequencing. The negative reference was HIV-1 Nef peptide pool or peptide-free culture.

Measured with immunoSEQ multiplex PCR; TCRdb has only the in-frame clones, and not every one. The profile shows some 11,000 clones, roughly 81% of them singletons. Trimming took 4 bases from V and 6 from J, leaving 9 bases between them. Germline CDR1 and CDR2: LGHDT and YNNKEL (reference sequence). The CDR3 spans 13 residues. Unexposed donor CD4+ T cells date from about 2010-2018, before the COVID-19 pandemic. CD4+ T cells were isolated from the cells after 10 days of culture. Testing used SARS-CoV-2 S/N and four cold-coronavirus spikes on unexposed-donor CD4+ T cells, cells permitting. About this clone itself: No antigen is known for it.

This sequence joins TRBV3-1 (or the pseudogene TRBV3-2) and TRBJ2-2; a possible D gene is TRBD2 (5 bases). The TCR comes from a human donor in good health. Sample: CD4+ T cells from PBMCs, cultured in vitro. CDR3 nucleotide sequence: TGTGCCAGCAGCCGAACTAGGGCCGGGGAGCTGTTTTTT. It translates to CASSRTRAGELFF.